These 3 T cell receptor beta chains originate from one sample sequenced in a study of control samples from healthy donors and cancer patients (dated by TCRdb to about 2020). Library construction relied on the immunoSEQ multiplex PCR assay. Entries here come from immuneACCESS through TCRdb and include only in-frame sequences with V and J called. Some clones fail to appear in such tables; in the studies checked, an unresolved V gene covers under half of the shortfall, and the cause of the remainder is unknown. The sample data list fewer than 200,000 clones, and just under 95% of these were observed just once. The top ten hold approximately 1.5% of the sample. Sequencing used blood. The origin of the receptors is a young man in good health.

V is TRBV2 and J is TRBJ2-1; 9 nucleotides match TRBD2. Losses at the gene ends were 2 bases for V and 5 bases for J; bases not matched to a gene: 7. This CDR3 spans 16 amino acids. Looked up from germline, CDR1 is SNHLY and CDR2 is FYNNEI. CDR3 protein: CASSEMRAGGNNEQFF. DNA of the CDR3: TGTGCCAGCAGTGAAATGAGGGCGGGGGGGAACAATGAGCAGTTCTTC.

In DNA, the CDR3 is TGTGCCAGCCAGCGGGAGGCCCAGTACTTC. This encodes CASQREAQYF. V gene TRBV6-5 combines with J gene TRBJ2-5, with 9 bases aligning to TRBD2. The germline gives CDR1 MNHEY, CDR2 SVGAGI. V lost 8 bases and J lost 9; bases outside the gene matches: 1. The CDR3 covers 10 residues.

This chain links TRBV9 with TRBJ1-1, with TRBD1 identical over 7 bases. V lost 0 bases, J lost 6 bases, and 2 bases stayed unmatched. Germline values: CDR1 SGDLS, CDR2 YYNGEE. The CDR3 totals 13 residues. CDR3 bases: TGTGCCAGCAGCGTAGGAGGGGGCGCTGAAGCTTTCTTT. Its translation is CASSVGGGAEAFF.